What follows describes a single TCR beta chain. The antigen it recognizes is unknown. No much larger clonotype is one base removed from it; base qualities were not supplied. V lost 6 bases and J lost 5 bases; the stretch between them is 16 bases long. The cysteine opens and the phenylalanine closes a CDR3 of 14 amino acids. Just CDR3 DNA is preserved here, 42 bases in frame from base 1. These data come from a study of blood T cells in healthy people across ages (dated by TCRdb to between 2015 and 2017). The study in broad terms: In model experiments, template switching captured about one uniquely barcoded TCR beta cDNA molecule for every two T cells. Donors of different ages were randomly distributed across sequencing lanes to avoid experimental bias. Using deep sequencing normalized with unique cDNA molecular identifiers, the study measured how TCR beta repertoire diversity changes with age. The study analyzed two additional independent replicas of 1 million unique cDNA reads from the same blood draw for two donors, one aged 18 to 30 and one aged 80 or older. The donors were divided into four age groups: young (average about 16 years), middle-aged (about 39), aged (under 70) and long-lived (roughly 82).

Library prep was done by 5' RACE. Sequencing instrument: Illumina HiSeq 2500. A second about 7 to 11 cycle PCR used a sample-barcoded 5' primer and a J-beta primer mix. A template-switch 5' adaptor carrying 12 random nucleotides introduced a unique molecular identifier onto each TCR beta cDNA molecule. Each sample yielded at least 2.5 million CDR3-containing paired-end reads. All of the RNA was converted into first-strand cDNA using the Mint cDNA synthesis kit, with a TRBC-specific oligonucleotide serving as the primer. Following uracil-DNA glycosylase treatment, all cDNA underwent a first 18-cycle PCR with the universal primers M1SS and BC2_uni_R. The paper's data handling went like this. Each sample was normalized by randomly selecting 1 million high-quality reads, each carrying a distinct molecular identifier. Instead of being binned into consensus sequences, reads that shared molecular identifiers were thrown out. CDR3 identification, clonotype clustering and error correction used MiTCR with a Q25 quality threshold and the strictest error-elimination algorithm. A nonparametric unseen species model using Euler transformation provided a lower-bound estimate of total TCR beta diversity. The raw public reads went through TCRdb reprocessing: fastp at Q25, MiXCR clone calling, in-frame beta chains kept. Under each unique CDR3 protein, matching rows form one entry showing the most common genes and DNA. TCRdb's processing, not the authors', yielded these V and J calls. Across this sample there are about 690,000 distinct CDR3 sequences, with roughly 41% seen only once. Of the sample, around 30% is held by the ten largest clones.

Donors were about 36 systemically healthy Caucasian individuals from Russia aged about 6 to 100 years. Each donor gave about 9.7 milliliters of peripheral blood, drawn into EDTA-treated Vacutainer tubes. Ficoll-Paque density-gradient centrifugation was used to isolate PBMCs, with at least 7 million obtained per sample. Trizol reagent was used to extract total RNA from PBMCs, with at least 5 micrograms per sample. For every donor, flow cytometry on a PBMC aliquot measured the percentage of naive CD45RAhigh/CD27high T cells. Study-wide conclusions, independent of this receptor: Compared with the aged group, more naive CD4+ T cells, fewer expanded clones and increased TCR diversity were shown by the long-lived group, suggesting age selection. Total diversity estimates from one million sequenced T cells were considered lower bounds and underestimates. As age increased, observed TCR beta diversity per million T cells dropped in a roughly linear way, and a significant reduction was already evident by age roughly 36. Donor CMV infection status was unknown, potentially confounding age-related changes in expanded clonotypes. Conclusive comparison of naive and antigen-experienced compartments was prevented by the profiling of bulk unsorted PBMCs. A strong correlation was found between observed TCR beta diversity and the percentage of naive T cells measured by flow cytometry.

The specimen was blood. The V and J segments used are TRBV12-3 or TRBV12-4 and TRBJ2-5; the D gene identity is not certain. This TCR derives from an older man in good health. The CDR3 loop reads CASSSLYGDETQYF. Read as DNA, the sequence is TGTGCCAGCAGCTCCCTTTATGGGGATGAGACCCAGTACTTC.